This TCR beta chain was identified in a study of OX40 agonist ivuxolimab in advanced cancers. Method: immunoSEQ multiplex PCR; TCRdb's copy keeps in-frame clones and lacks some. The table includes approximately 74,000 clones, around nine tenths detected once. The V segment lost 5 bases and the J segment 3 bases; nucleotides outside the gene matches: 8. Germline V gene lookup returns CDR1 MNHEY and CDR2 SMNVEV (reference sequence). CDR3 size: 16 residues. This clonotype was sampled from an adult with an advanced solid tumor such as melanoma, head and neck, liver or kidney cancer. The specimen comprised CD4+ or CD8+ T cells sorted from blood, sampled in a trial of the OX40 agonist ivuxolimab. This chain joins TRBV27 and TRBJ2-2, with 8 bases lining up with TRBD2. In DNA, the CDR3 is TGTGCCAGCAGTACTACCGGGACTAGGCACACCGGGGAGCTGTTTTTT. Amino acid sequence: CASSTTGTRHTGELFF.